Listed below are T cell receptor beta chains from one sample, sequenced in a study of T cells in Graves' hyperthyroidism and ophthalmopathy. Via MiXCR, TCRdb re-called the multiplex PCR reads, giving one row per CDR3 protein. This sample has a few hundred thousand distinct CDR3 sequences, with about 22% found just once. The sample comprised blood. The receptors stem from a woman between 65 and 79 years old with Graves' ophthalmopathy. Each CDR3 is given with its conserved first and last residue. The D gene is left open where the match is weak. The size field is filled for only some rows; it gives once, few, many or a size class.

V gene	CDR3 length	D gene	J gene	clone size	CDR3 DNA	CDR3 protein
TRBV6-1	13	-	TRBJ1-2	few	TGTGCCACGGACCTCGGGACGCGATATGGCTACACCTTC	CATDLGTRYGYTF
TRBV11-1	14	-	TRBJ2-3	many	TGTGCCAGCTTACCTCAGGGTCGAAGGGATACGCAGTATTTT	CASLPQGRRDTQYF
TRBV7-2	16	TRBD1	TRBJ1-1	many	TGTGCCAGCAGCTTGCTTGGGGGGACAGGGAGGTCGGGCGCTTTCTTT	CASSLLGGTGRSGAFF
TRBV7-2	15	-	TRBJ2-7	many	TGTGCCAGCAGCTTAGAGTTATGGGGGGGCCACGAGCAGTACTTC	CASSLELWGGHEQYF
TRBV6-2/TRBV6-3	16	TRBD2	TRBJ2-1	-	TGTGCCAGCAGTTACGTTACTAGCGCCTACTACAATGAGCAGTTCTTC	CASSYVTSAYYNEQFF
TRBV12-3/TRBV12-4	15	TRBD2	TRBJ2-7	many	TGTGCCAGCAGTTCATCTAGCGGGAGGGCCTTCGAGCAGTACTTC	CASSSSSGRAFEQYF
TRBV10-3	14	-	TRBJ2-2	-	TGTGCCATCAGTATACAGGGGAACACCGGGGAGCTGTTTTTT	CAISIQGNTGELFF
TRBV27	17	-	TRBJ1-6	-	TGTGCCAGCAGATTAAGGTTTGGCGACAGAGCTTATTCACCCCTCCACTTT	CASRLRFGDRAYSPLHF
TRBV7-2	14	-	TRBJ2-3	many	TGTGCCAGCAGCTTGGCCCGAGGCACAGATACGCAGTATTTT	CASSLARGTDTQYF
TRBV18	15	-	TRBJ1-1	-	TGTGCCAGCTCACCAGGGTCGGAGGCTTTGGGGGCCGCTTTCTTT	CASSPGSEALGAAFF
TRBV4-1	13	-	TRBJ2-5	few	TGCGCCAGCAGCCAAGGGGCGGAAGAGACCCAGTACTTC	CASSQGAEETQYF
TRBV15	16	-	TRBJ2-4	few	TGTGCCACCAGCAGAGGTGAAGGGGGGGTTCGGAACATTCAGTACTTC	CATSRGEGGVRNIQYF